The entry that follows covers one TCR beta chain sequence. Trimming left V 4 bases short and J 4 bases short, with 21 bases between. The CDR3 totals 17 residues. Per the germline V gene, CDR1 is LGHDT and CDR2 is YNNKEL (reference sequence). This entry belongs to a study of blood T cell repertoires in COVID-19. Study details: T cells, B-cell-depleted T cells, or PBMCs supplied cDNA or gDNA.

Authors' processing steps: Reference gene primers were amplified, and this amplification served to estimate nucleated cell counts. Only in-frame clones appear in the TCRdb table, and some are missing; sequencing was by immunoSEQ multiplex PCR. V and J calls and clone size come straight from that table; D and trimming were deduced from the DNA. The sample includes some 400,000 clones, about 87% of them seen just once. Seattle-derived patients entered the study during active infection and were followed longitudinally. The genes are TRBV3-1 (or the pseudogene TRBV3-2) and TRBJ2-3; D is possibly TRBD2 (6 bases). The material sequenced was peripheral blood. The sequence derives from a woman aged 25 to 39 with COVID-19, enrolled during active disease. This CDR3 is CASSPETSTLHADTQYF. CDR3 sequence (DNA): TGTGCCAGCAGCCCCGAGACTAGTACCCTGCACGCAGATACGCAGTATTTT.